Each of the 11 T cell receptor beta chains below was sequenced from the same sample in a study of OX40 agonist ivuxolimab in advanced cancers. Using immunoSEQ multiplex PCR, the repertoire was profiled, and TCRdb retains in-frame clones only, with some absent. This table has 95,000 to 100,000 clones, roughly 93% appearing once. This sample comprised CD4+ or CD8+ T cells sorted from blood, obtained in a trial of the OX40 agonist ivuxolimab. The receptors here all came from an adult with an advanced solid tumor such as melanoma, head and neck, liver or kidney cancer.

The V gene is TRBV4-1, the J gene TRBJ2-1; unclear D gene. Trimming stripped 2 bases from V and 0 bases from J, with 8 bases between. The CDR3 is made up of 15 amino acids. Germline values: CDR1 MGHRA, CDR2 YSYEKL. CDR3 region: CASSQRLLSYNEQFF. The CDR3, as DNA: TGCGCCAGCAGCCAAAGGCTGCTCTCCTACAATGAGCAGTTCTTC.

V is TRBV6-6 and J is TRBJ1-2; D unresolved. V was shortened by 5 bases and J by 7 bases, with 5 bases between the two germline ends. This CDR3 has 10 residues. Per germline, CDR1 MNHNY and CDR2 SVGAGI (reference sequence). In nucleotides, the CDR3 is TGTGCCAGCAGTCGACGTGGCTACACCTTC. Translating gives CASSRRGYTF.

The chain has TRBV11-1 and TRBJ2-1; 7 bases fit TRBD2. The germline gives CDR1 SGHAT, CDR2 FQDESV (reference sequence). The CDR3 runs 13 residues. V was pared by 5 bases and J by 5 bases, with 3 bases of the junction left unmatched. The CDR3: CASSPGTNNEQFF. As DNA, the CDR3 is TGTGCCAGCAGCCCCGGGACTAACAATGAGCAGTTCTTC.

This clone has a handful of counts. The J gene is TRBJ1-6, the V gene TRBV30; weak D call: TRBD1 (5 bases). Trimming stripped 7 bases from V and 6 bases from J, with 13 bases between. This CDR3 spans 13 amino acids. The germline CDR1 and CDR2 sequences are GTSNPN and SVGIG (reference sequence). Here the CDR3 reads CASVGRFNSPLHF. The DNA of the CDR3 is TGTGCCTCGGTGGGACGGTTTAATTCACCCCTCCACTTT.

The V gene is TRBV27, the J gene TRBJ2-5, with D possibly matching TRBD2 (6 bases). This CDR3 is built from 15 residues. Trimming took 7 bases from V and 1 from J, leaving 16 bases between them. From germline, CDR1 is MNHEY and CDR2 SMNVEV (reference sequence). The CDR3 nucleotides are TGTGCCAGCACCCCCGGGGGATGGCTCCAAGAGACCCAGTACTTC. It yields the protein CASTPGGWLQETQYF.

Note on this clone: The sample has other DNA sequences that encode this CDR3 too. The chain combines TRBV7-2 with TRBJ2-3; D might be TRBD1 or TRBD2, each matching 5 bases. Germline V lookup: CDR1 SGHTA, CDR2 FQGNSA. Between the trimmed V and J ends, which lost 4 bases and 4 bases, there was a span of 9 bases. The CDR3 is 13 amino acids. The CDR3 bases are TGTGCCAGCAGCTCAAGGGGAGCAGATACGCAGTATTTT. As protein: CASSSRGADTQYF.

The chain combines TRBV4-3 with TRBJ2-3, with D uncertain. Germline CDR1 reads LGHNA; CDR2 reads YSLEER. V lost 0 bases to trimming and J lost 3 bases, with 10 bases between them. This CDR3 has 15 amino acids. The CDR3 sequence is CASSQDRGLTDTQYF. CDR3 sequence (DNA): TGCGCCAGCAGCCAAGACCGAGGTCTTACAGATACGCAGTATTTT.

The CDR3 sequence: CASSDRGDSSNEQFF. The CDR3 DNA is TGTGCCAGCAGTGACCGAGGGGACTCTAGCAATGAGCAGTTCTTC. V and J are TRBV6-4 and TRBJ2-1, with a possible D match to TRBD2 (6 bases). The CDR3 extends over 15 amino acids. V lost 2 bases and J lost 6, with 14 bases in between. Germline loops: CDR1 MRHNA, CDR2 SNTAGT.

DNA for the CDR3: TGTGCCAGCACCCACAGGCGCGATCAGCCCCAGCATTTT. Translated, it gives CASTHRRDQPQHF. This chain connects TRBV28 to TRBJ1-5; possible D gene TRBD1, 5 bases. The germline V gene has CDR1 MDHEN and CDR2 SYDVKM. This CDR3 region has 13 residues. The ends were cut back, 7 bases at V and 5 bases at J, with 12 bases in the middle.

As regards this clone: A junction end diverges from the germline sequence, so it may reflect a read error. The genes are TRBV27 and TRBJ2-3; weak D call: TRBD2 (5 bases). Germline V gene data show CDR1 as MNHEY and CDR2 as SMNVEV (reference sequence). The CDR3 runs to 13 residues. The DNA for the CDR3 is TGTGCCAGCAGTTTAGAGGGCACGGATACGCAGTATTTT. The encoded protein is CASSLEGTDTQYF.

The gene calls are TRBV6-4 and TRBJ2-1; 8 bases line up with TRBD2. In germline, CDR1 is MRHNA, CDR2 SNTAGT. This CDR3 spans 15 amino acids. Trimming took 3 bases from V and 4 from J; bases not matched to a gene: 5. This chain's CDR3 is CASSDWASGYNEQFF. The CDR3 region has the DNA TGTGCCAGCAGTGATTGGGCTAGCGGGTACAATGAGCAGTTCTTC.